This is a list of T cell receptor beta chains from one sample in a study of Graves' ophthalmopathy and Graves' hyperthyroidism. A single record per CDR3 protein comes from TCRdb applying MiXCR to the multiplex PCR reads. Here the sample spans 680,000 or so distinct CDR3 sequences, about 24% being singletons. The specimen sequenced was peripheral blood. The receptors shown here come from a woman aged 18-29 years with stable Graves' hyperthyroidism. Some clones in this sample may be carry-over from other donors' samples. Both conserved end residues are part of each CDR3. D genes are given only for firm matches. For some rows the clone size is stated as once, few or many, or as a class when expanded; others skip it.

.,.,TRBV12-5,TRBJ2-5,TGTGCCACACGTTCGGGAGAGACCCAGTACTTC,CATRSGETQYF
TRBD2,.,TRBV7-9,TRBJ2-5,TGTGCCAGCAGCCCCACTAGCGAGGAGACCCAGTACTTC,CASSPTSEETQYF
.,few,TRBV18,TRBJ1-2,TGTGCCAGCTCACTCTCAGAATCTAACTATGGCTACACCTTC,CASSLSESNYGYTF
TRBD1,.,TRBV6-1,TRBJ2-7,TGTGCCAGCAGCGGGACAGGGACCAGCGAGCAGTACTTC,CASSGTGTSEQYF
.,.,TRBV6-5,TRBJ2-7,TGTGCCAGCAGTTACAGTCAGGGCAGGGAGCAGTACTTC,CASSYSQGREQYF
.,many,TRBV6-5,TRBJ1-1,TGTGCCAGCAGTTACAGGTTAGGGAAGGGTGAAGCTTTCTTT,CASSYRLGKGEAFF
.,.,TRBV30,TRBJ1-2,TGTGCCTGGAGTGTACAAAGTTTCTATGGCTACACCTTC,CAWSVQSFYGYTF
.,many,TRBV6-5,TRBJ2-5,TGTGCCAGCAGTTACTCTTGGGGGAGGAACCAAGAGACCCAGTACTTC,CASSYSWGRNQETQYF
.,.,TRBV25-1,TRBJ1-1,TGTGCCAGCAGTGAAGGCGGACTATCTGAAGCTTTCTTT,CASSEGGLSEAFF
TRBD1,.,TRBV7-3,TRBJ2-3,TGTGCCAGCAGCCCTCCGACAGGGGGAGATACGCAGTATTTT,CASSPPTGGDTQYF
TRBD2,.,TRBV2,TRBJ2-7,TGTGCCAGCAGTGAGGCGTTCCGGACTAGCGGGAGGGGCCACGAGCAGTACTTC,CASSEAFRTSGRGHEQYF
TRBD1,many,TRBV25-1,TRBJ1-5,TGTGCCAGCAGTGCGGGGAAAACAGGGGGAGATCAGCCCCAGCATTTT,CASSAGKTGGDQPQHF
.,.,TRBV15,TRBJ2-5,TGTGCCACCAGCAGGAGTGTGAGTCAAGAGACCCAGTACTTC,CATSRSVSQETQYF
.,many,TRBV2,TRBJ2-7,TGTGCCATAGAGAGCAGGCGGGAAGAGGCGATCTACGAGCAGTACTTC,CAIESRREEAIYEQYF
.,many,TRBV28,TRBJ2-2,TGTGCCAGCAGTTTAAGGAGGGAGCCCTCTTCTCTGTTTTTT,CASSLRREPSSLFF
TRBD1,.,TRBV28,TRBJ2-7,TGTGCCAGCAGTTTCCTACTCCGGGACAGAGACTACGAGCAGTACTTC,CASSFLLRDRDYEQYF
.,many,TRBV7-3,TRBJ1-3,TGTGCCAGCAGCTTAACGAGCGGCTCTGGAAACACCATATATTTT,CASSLTSGSGNTIYF
.,.,TRBV19,TRBJ1-1,TGTGCCAGTAGTTTATACCAGGGGAGTTTTGAAGCTTTCTTT,CASSLYQGSFEAFF
.,many,TRBV19,TRBJ2-2,TGTGCCAGTGCCCGACAGACGAGGACCGGGGAGCTGTTTTTT,CASARQTRTGELFF
.,many,TRBV12-3/TRBV12-4,TRBJ1-6,TGTGCCAGCAGTTTATGGGGGCATGATTATAATTCACCCCTCCACTTT,CASSLWGHDYNSPLHF
TRBD1,.,TRBV28,TRBJ2-7,TGTGCCAGCAGCTCGACAGGGGTAAACGAGCAGTACTTC,CASSSTGVNEQYF
.,many,TRBV27,TRBJ1-2,TGTGCCAGCAGCACGACACTTCAGGAGGGTCTGCTTTATGGCTACACCTTC,CASSTTLQEGLLYGYTF
.,many,TRBV7-8,TRBJ2-7,TGTGCCAGCAGCCTGGGAACTTCCCTAGAAGCGGGCCTGGGAGAGCAGTACTTC,CASSLGTSLEAGLGEQYF
.,many,TRBV30,TRBJ2-7,TGTGCCTGGGGTACTGAGGAGCAGTACTTC,CAWGTEEQYF
TRBD2,.,TRBV4-1,TRBJ2-7,TGCGCCAGCAGCCAAGATCCCGGTCTAGCGGGATTGTTCTACGAGCAGTACTTC,CASSQDPGLAGLFYEQYF
TRBD2,.,TRBV6-5,TRBJ2-7,TGTGCCAGCAGTTATGACCTAGCGGGGCACTCCTACGAGCAGTACTTC,CASSYDLAGHSYEQYF
.,few,TRBV5-1,TRBJ2-2,TGCGCCAGCGGATTGGGGAATGTGGAGCTGTTTTTT,CASGLGNVELFF
.,many,TRBV7-2,TRBJ2-2,TGTGCCAGCAGCCTAACCTACACCGGGGAGCTGTTTTTT,CASSLTYTGELFF
.,.,TRBV4-1,TRBJ2-7,TGCGCCAGCAGCCAAGGGCACAGCACCTACGAGCAGTACTTC,CASSQGHSTYEQYF
.,few,TRBV5-1,TRBJ1-1,TGCGCCAGCAGCTTGGCCCCAGTGGGGGACACTGAAGCTTTCTTT,CASSLAPVGDTEAFF
TRBD2,many,TRBV20-1,TRBJ2-5,TGCAGTGCTACCAGCGGGGGGGCGGGAGAGACCCAGTACTTC,CSATSGGAGETQYF
TRBD1,many,TRBV7-3,TRBJ1-1,TGTGCCAGCAGCTCCGGCCCCCGGGACAGGGGGTCAGACACTGAAGCTTTCTTT,CASSSGPRDRGSDTEAFF
.,once,TRBV27,TRBJ2-7,TGTGCCAGCAGTTTAAGACCCGACGCGACAGAATACGAGCAGTACTTC,CASSLRPDATEYEQYF
TRBD1,many,TRBV5-5,TRBJ1-6,TGTGCCAGCAGCTTTACAGGGGGCGGTGGATCACCCCTCCACTTT,CASSFTGGGGSPLHF
.,.,TRBV20-1,TRBJ2-7,TGCAGTGCTAGAGATCCGGACAGAGGGATCTACGAGCAGTACTTC,CSARDPDRGIYEQYF
.,many,TRBV29-1,TRBJ1-1,TGCAGCGCCCAGACAGGAGGGACTGAAGCTTTCTTT,CSAQTGGTEAFF
TRBD1,many,TRBV5-1,TRBJ1-2,TGCGCCAGCAGCAAAATGACAGGGGTCGTTGGCTACACCTTC,CASSKMTGVVGYTF
TRBD1,.,TRBV19,TRBJ1-5,TGTGCCAGCCCAGGGGGGGGCGAACAGCCCCAGCATTTT,CASPGGGEQPQHF
TRBD2,many,TRBV7-9,TRBJ2-5,TGTGCCAGCAGCTCTAGCGGGAGTGAGACCCAGTACTTC,CASSSSGSETQYF
TRBD1,many,TRBV20-1,TRBJ2-5,TGCAGTGCACCTAACAGGGGCTGGGAAGAGACCCAGTACTTC,CSAPNRGWEETQYF
.,many,TRBV7-2,TRBJ2-4,TGTGCCAGCAGCCGAGGGGATGCCAAAAACATTCAGTACTTC,CASSRGDAKNIQYF
.,.,TRBV11-3,TRBJ1-1,TGTGCCAGCAGCTTAAAGGGGATGGACACTGAAGCTTTCTTT,CASSLKGMDTEAFF